The 5 T cell receptor beta chains given below trace back to one sample, sequenced in a study of T cells expressing NK-cell markers. One entry per CDR3 protein, without DNA, is what TCRdb gives after re-calling the 5' RACE reads. This sample's table reports some 8,000 distinct CDR3 sequences. Sequenced: blood T cells: a sorted CD56 or NKG2C T cell subset, CD4+ or CD8+ T cells, or bulk PBMC T cells (not recorded which). Receptors were obtained from a man between 18 and 29 years old in good health.

By frequency, this clonotype registers medium-sized. J is TRBJ2-1 and V is TRBV5-1. Per germline, CDR1 SGHRS and CDR2 YFSETQ. The CDR3 extends over 11 amino acids. CDR3 protein: CASSLNNEQFF.

The chain recombines TRBV28 with TRBJ2-4. CDR3 length equals 13 residues. Germline CDR1 is MDHEN and CDR2 is SYDVKM. CDR3 residues: CASSQGAKNIQYF. The full variable domain, in which reference TRBV28 and TRBJ2-4 provide the parts outside the CDR3, is DVKVTQSSRYLVKRTGEKVFLECVQDMDHENMFWYRQDPGLGLRLIYFSYDVKMKEKGDIPEGYSVSREKKERFSLILESASTNQTSMYLCASSQGAKNIQYFGAGTRLSVL.

The CDR3 loop is CASSFRTGRPLNEQFF. The chain uses TRBV7-6 and TRBJ2-1; no DNA is available, so the TRBD1 call from TCRdb remains unchecked. The CDR3 is made up of 16 amino acids. Germline CDR1 reads SGHVS; CDR2 reads FNYEAQ.

The chain joins TRBV6-2 or TRBV6-3 to TRBJ2-3; the TCRdb call, TRBD1, lacks DNA for checking. This CDR3 spans 14 amino acids. Per the germline V gene, CDR1 is MNHEY and CDR2 is SVGEGT. CDR3 loop: CASSYWLSEETQYF.

Measured by frequency, this clonotype is medium-sized. The genes are TRBV11-2 and TRBJ2-5. Per germline, CDR1 SGHAT and CDR2 FQNNGV. The CDR3 loop spans 11 amino acids. The CDR3: CASSSRETQYF. The full variable domain, with the rest looked up from reference TRBV11-2 and TRBJ2-5, is EAGVAQSPRYKIIEKRQSVAFWCNPISGHATLYWYQQILGQGPKLLIQFQNNGVVDDSQLPKDRFSAERLKGVDSTLKIQPAKLEDSAVYLCASSSRETQYFGPGTRLLVL.